A single sample gave rise to the 10 T cell receptor beta chains below, sequenced in a study of shared T cell receptors in the human thymus. The method was immunoSEQ multiplex PCR; TCRdb's version includes in-frame clones alone and lacks a portion of them. The sample has 550,000 to 800,000 clones; approximately 85% are singletons. This same sample was also taken into another study, of human thymus T cells.

The sequenced sample consisted of thymocytes. These receptors were obtained from a girl under three years old with a congenital heart defect.

The chain combines TRBV7-1 with TRBJ1-1; a possible D gene is TRBD1 (6 bases). TRBV7-1 is designated an ORF whose function remains uncertain. This CDR3 is 24 amino acids long. Deletions cut 3 bases from V and 6 bases from J, with 44 bases between. The CDR3 protein is CASSSPGGDTGSLNFIGARSEAFF. The DNA for the CDR3 is TGTGCCAGCAGCTCGCCTGGGGGTGACACAGGGTCCCTTAACTTTATAGGGGCCAGGTCTGAAGCTTTCTTT.

CDR3 bases: TGTGCCAGCAGCTTGGAGGGGAGCTCTGAAGCTTTCTTT. Protein: CASSLEGSSEAFF. The rearrangement joins TRBV7-2 to TRBJ1-1, with D maybe TRBD1 (5 bases). The germline gives CDR1 SGHTA, CDR2 FQGNSA. V lost 3 bases, J lost 6 bases, and 11 bases lay in between. CDR3 length: 13 amino acids.

The rearrangement links TRBV7-2 to TRBJ2-3; unclear D gene. V lost 3 bases, J lost 3 bases, and 10 bases lay in between. The CDR3 spans 14 residues. The germline V gene encodes CDR1 SGHTA and CDR2 FQGNSA. The CDR3 nucleotides read TGTGCCAGCAGCTTTCCCCCCGTGACAGATACGCAGTATTTT. Translating it yields CASSFPPVTDTQYF.

This rearrangement joins TRBV5-6 to TRBJ1-2, with D possibly matching TRBD1 (6 bases). The length of the CDR3 is 16 residues. V was shortened by 4 bases and J by 0 bases, with 16 bases between the two germline ends. Per germline, CDR1 SGHDT and CDR2 YYEEEE. The CDR3 coding sequence is TGTGCCAGCAGCCCGCGGACAGAACGCCCTAACTATGGCTACACCTTC. It yields the protein CASSPRTERPNYGYTF.

This rearrangement joins TRBV12-5 to TRBJ2-1; D ambiguous. The ends were cut back, 3 bases at V and 1 base at J, with 16 bases in the middle. This CDR3 region has 17 residues. Germline lookup yields CDR1 LGHNT and CDR2 FRNRAP. The CDR3 DNA is TGTGCTAGTGGTTTTGGTCCCAAATTAGTATCCTACAATGAGCAGTTCTTC. It is translated as CASGFGPKLVSYNEQFF.

The V call is TRBV10-1, the J call TRBJ1-4; weak D call: TRBD1 (5 bases). CDR3 size: 19 residues. V was clipped by 4 bases and J by 6 bases, with 27 bases between them. CDR1 and CDR2 (germline): WNHNN, SYGVQD (reference sequence). The CDR3 DNA reads TGCGCCAGCAGTGGTCAGTGTCTGCACCCAATCGGGGGGGATGAAAAACTGTTTTTT. Translated: CASSGQCLHPIGGDEKLFF.

Here the CDR3 reads CASSLEYGMNTEAFF. In nucleotides, the CDR3 is TGTGCCAGCAGCTTAGAGTACGGTATGAACACTGAAGCTTTCTTT. This chain connects TRBV11-2 to TRBJ1-1; no definite D call. The CDR3 length is 15 residues. In germline, CDR1 is SGHAT, CDR2 FQNNGV. V gave up 0 bases and J gave up 0 bases, with 8 bases separating them.

The chain joins TRBV18 to TRBJ1-3; possible D gene TRBD1, 6 bases. Deletions cut 10 bases from V and 4 bases from J, with 20 bases between. Looked up from germline, CDR1 is KGHSH and CDR2 is LQKENI. The CDR3 totals 15 residues. CDR3 residues: CATSWGGSFGNTIYF. DNA for the CDR3: TGTGCCACCTCCTGGGGGGGCAGCTTCGGAAACACCATATATTTT.

CDR3 sequence reads: CASSTRSSLTQYF. The DNA for the CDR3 is TGTGCCAGCAGCACCCGGAGCTCCCTGACCCAGTACTTC. The rearrangement uses TRBV11-2 and TRBJ2-5; D remains ambiguous. Trimming shortened V by 5 bases and J by 7 bases, and 14 bases separated the two germline ends. Germline V gives CDR1 SGHAT, CDR2 FQNNGV. The CDR3 extends over 13 amino acids.

The chain is built from TRBV28 and TRBJ1-4; no definite D call. Germline lookup yields CDR1 MDHEN and CDR2 SYDVKM. CDR3 size: 17 residues. V was cut by 5 bases and J by 0 bases, with 16 bases left in between. In DNA form, the CDR3 reads TGTGCCAGCAGTAGGAGTGTCTTTCGTGCAACTAATGAAAAACTGTTTTTT. It specifies CASSRSVFRATNEKLFF.